This passage covers 30 T cell receptor beta chains from one sample sequenced in a study of cytomegalovirus exposure and HLA in healthy donors. 13 Jbeta primers and 60 Vbeta primers were used for the PCR. Some clones are missing from TCRdb's copy, which holds only in-frame ones; the method was immunoSEQ multiplex PCR. The sample records 200,000 to 250,000 clones, just over 75% being singletons. Sequencing was done on a sample of PBMCs. The receptors were sampled from a woman in her sixties or seventies in good health and CMV-seropositive.

The CDR3 is CASSQTRKQYF. In nucleotides, the CDR3 is TGTGCCAGCAGCCAGACTCGGAAGCAGTACTTC. The chain recombines TRBV7-8 with TRBJ2-7; D gene unclear. Germline CDR1 is SGHVS and CDR2 is FQNEAQ. CDR3 length equals 11 residues. Trimming took off 5 bases at V and 8 bases at J, with 10 bases between the two ends. The full variable domain, its missing parts supplied by reference TRBV7-8 and TRBJ2-7, is GAGVSQSPRYKVAKRGQDVALRCDPISGHVSLFWYQQALGQGPEFLTYFQNEAQLDKSGLPSDRFFAERPEGSVSTLKIQRTQQEDSAVYLCASSQTRKQYFGPGTRLTVT.

The chain employs TRBV15 and TRBJ1-2; D is unresolved. There are 12 residues in the CDR3. Germline CDR1 is LNHNV and CDR2 is YYDKDF (reference sequence). The V end lost 5 bases, the J end lost 4 bases, and 8 bases lay between the germline ends. DNA of the CDR3: TGTGCCACCAGCGACTCAGTCTATGGCTACACCTTC. This gives the protein CATSDSVYGYTF.

The count of this clone is one. The CDR3 DNA reads TGTGCCAGCAGCTTAACTGGACAGGGATTCACTGAAGCTTTCTTT. Translation: CASSLTGQGFTEAFF. V usage is TRBV7-3 and J usage is TRBJ1-1; TRBD1 agrees at 8 bases. The germline V gene encodes CDR1 SGHTA and CDR2 FQGTGA. The CDR3 consists of 15 residues. V lost 0 bases and J lost 4; bases outside the gene matches: 4.

The chain is built from TRBV28 and TRBJ1-1, with D perhaps TRBD1 (6 bases). V was cut by 10 bases and J by 6 bases, with 12 bases left in between. CDR1 MDHEN and CDR2 SYDVKM come from the germline V gene. This CDR3 is built from 11 residues. CDR3 loop: CAIQGGAEAFF. CDR3 bases: TGTGCCATACAGGGAGGGGCTGAAGCTTTCTTT.

V usage is TRBV2 and J usage is TRBJ1-2, with D tentatively TRBD1 (6 bases). CDR3 length: 11 residues. The germline V gene has CDR1 SNHLY and CDR2 FYNNEI. V was cut by 6 bases and J by 7 bases, with 9 bases left in between. The CDR3 DNA reads TGTGCCAGCAGGTGGGGGCGTGGCTACACCTTC. This encodes CASRWGRGYTF.

This chain joins TRBV6-6 and TRBJ1-4; TRBD1 aligns across 9 bases. CDR1 is MNHNY, CDR2 SVGAGI, per germline (reference sequence). V shed 4 bases and J 8 bases; nucleotides not matched to a gene: 8. The CDR3 extends over 15 amino acids. CDR3: CASSSGQGLIEKLFF. The CDR3 DNA reads TGTGCCAGCAGTTCTGGACAGGGGCTTATAGAAAAACTGTTTTTT.

This sequence joins TRBV2 and TRBJ1-5; a possible D gene is TRBD1 (5 bases). This CDR3 has 14 amino acids. V was clipped by 5 bases and J by 0 bases, with 8 bases between them. Germline CDR1 SNHLY, CDR2 FYNNEI. The CDR3 is CASSLQDSNQPQHF. DNA of the CDR3: TGTGCCAGCAGTTTACAGGATAGCAATCAGCCCCAGCATTTT.

The rearrangement links TRBV10-3 to TRBJ2-7; perhaps TRBD1 as D (6 bases). The CDR3 runs 14 residues. CDR1 is ENHRY, CDR2 SYGVKD, per germline. V dropped 6 bases and J dropped 2 bases, with 14 bases sitting between them. For the CDR3, the DNA is TGTGCCATCAGGGCCCAACAGGGACCCTACGAGCAGTACTTC. It codes for CAIRAQQGPYEQYF.

This clone was counted a few times. This sequence joins TRBV19 and TRBJ2-5; D not certain. CDR1 and CDR2 (germline): LNHDA, SQIVND (reference sequence). CDR3 length equals 11 residues. Trimming shortened V by 4 bases and J by 5 bases, and 5 bases separated the two germline ends. The CDR3 sequence: CASSTRETQYF. The CDR3, as DNA: TGTGCCAGTAGTACGAGGGAGACCCAGTACTTC.

The chain is built from TRBV5-4 and TRBJ2-1; TRBD1 is a possible D gene (5 bases). This CDR3 contains 15 residues. V dropped 0 bases and J dropped 3 bases, with 10 bases sitting between them. Germline loops: CDR1 SGHNT, CDR2 YYREEE (reference sequence). This CDR3 is CASSLGQILYNEQFF. In DNA, the CDR3 is TGTGCCAGCAGCTTGGGACAGATACTCTACAATGAGCAGTTCTTC.

The V call is TRBV15, the J call TRBJ2-3; 8 positions agree with TRBD2. Germline CDR1 and CDR2: LNHNV and YYDKDF (reference sequence). There are 17 residues in the CDR3. Trimming removed 0 bases from V and 6 bases from J; junction bases left unmatched: 11. CDR3 nucleotides: TGTGCCACCAGCAGAGATCAACTAGCGGTCTTTCCGGATACGCAGTATTTT. Amino acids: CATSRDQLAVFPDTQYF.

The rearrangement uses TRBV19 and TRBJ2-7; 7 bases are shared with TRBD2. The length of the CDR3 is 14 residues. The germline V gene has CDR1 LNHDA and CDR2 SQIVND (reference sequence). The junction had 9 bases not matched to a gene; V was cut back by 4 bases and J by 6 bases. CDR3 in amino acids: CASSSGRRIGEQYF. As DNA, the CDR3 is TGTGCCAGTAGTAGCGGGAGAAGGATTGGCGAGCAGTACTTC.

The chain recombines TRBV9 with TRBJ2-3, with 8 bases fitting TRBD2. Per germline, CDR1 SGDLS and CDR2 YYNGEE. This CDR3 comprises 15 residues. V was pared by 3 bases and J by 4 bases, with 7 bases of the junction left unmatched. CDR3 coding DNA: TGTGCCAGCAGCGCGGGAGGGGGGCCCCCAGATACGCAGTATTTT. Protein sequence: CASSAGGGPPDTQYF.

Only a few counts were recorded for this clone. The chain combines TRBV6-1 with TRBJ1-5; no definite D call. CDR1 and CDR2 (germline): MNHNS, SASEGT. The V end lost 5 bases, the J end lost 0 bases, and 11 bases lay between the germline ends. The CDR3 sequence is 15 residues long. CDR3 in DNA: TGTGCCAGCAGTTGGGAGGCTTATAGCAATCAGCCCCAGCATTTT. Protein: CASSWEAYSNQPQHF.

The chain carries TRBV4-3 and TRBJ2-7, with 10 bases matching TRBD2. Germline V CDR1 and CDR2: LGHNA, YSLEER. V was pared by 0 bases and J by 3 bases, with 5 bases of the junction left unmatched. This CDR3 region has 16 residues. This chain's CDR3 is CASSQEGLAGVYEQYF. The CDR3 bases are TGCGCCAGCAGCCAAGAAGGGCTAGCGGGGGTCTACGAGCAGTACTTC.

This rearrangement joins TRBV7-9 to TRBJ1-1; TRBD1 matches 7 bases. Trimming cost V 3 bases and J 6 bases; bases outside gene matches: 4. CDR1 SEHNR and CDR2 FQNEAQ come from the germline V gene (reference sequence). The CDR3 loop spans 13 amino acids. The CDR3 protein is CASSFTGASEAFF. CDR3 nucleotides: TGTGCCAGCAGCTTCACAGGGGCCTCTGAAGCTTTCTTT.

The chain is built from TRBV5-1 and TRBJ2-7, with a possible D match to TRBD2 (6 bases). Trimming pared 4 bases from V and 2 bases from J, leaving 19 bases between. The germline CDR1 and CDR2 sequences are SGHRS and YFSETQ. The CDR3 loop spans 16 amino acids. CDR3 DNA: TGCGCCAGCAGCCTAGGAGGGGACGGAAGGACCTACGAGCAGTACTTC. It codes for CASSLGGDGRTYEQYF.

The chain carries TRBV30 and TRBJ1-3; D gene uncertain. Trimming shortened V by 0 bases and J by 2 bases, and 14 bases separated the two germline ends. CDR3 length: 16 amino acids. Germline CDR1 GTSNPN, CDR2 SVGIG (reference sequence). DNA for the CDR3: TGTGCCTGGAGTGTAGCTAGCCCGGGAGCTGGAAACACCATATATTTT. Protein sequence: CAWSVASPGAGNTIYF.

The genes are TRBV5-1 and TRBJ1-1; unclear D gene. CDR1 is SGHRS and CDR2 is YFSETQ in the germline V gene. V was shortened by 4 bases and J by 1 base, with 11 bases between the two germline ends. The CDR3 covers 14 residues. Here the CDR3 reads CASSTDGRNTEAFF. CDR3 coding DNA: TGCGCCAGCAGCACGGACGGGAGGAACACTGAAGCTTTCTTT.

The chain couples TRBV11-2 to TRBJ2-7, with D perhaps matching TRBD2 (5 bases). Trimming took off 5 bases at V and 2 bases at J, with 16 bases between the two ends. Per germline, CDR1 SGHAT and CDR2 FQNNGV. The CDR3 totals 15 residues. The CDR3: CASSLGLSTTYEQYF. The CDR3 DNA reads as TGTGCCAGCAGCCTAGGACTTTCAACCACCTACGAGCAGTACTTC.

Notes on this clone: This sample includes further DNA sequences coding for the same CDR3. The V call is TRBV18, the J call TRBJ2-5, with D possibly being TRBD2 (6 bases). The length of the CDR3 is 12 residues. V lost 3 bases to trimming and J lost 4 bases, with 6 bases between them. CDR1 is KGHSH, CDR2 LQKENI, per germline. The CDR3 nucleotides read TGTGCCAGCTCACCGGGGGGAGAGACCCAGTACTTC. Residues: CASSPGGETQYF.

V gene TRBV5-6 combines with J gene TRBJ2-5; D is unresolved. The length of the CDR3 is 14 residues. CDR1 is SGHDT, CDR2 YYEEEE, per germline. The V end lost 1 base, the J end lost 2 bases, and 9 bases lay between the germline ends. The CDR3 region is CASSLWAVQETQYF. CDR3 coding DNA: TGTGCCAGCAGCTTGTGGGCAGTACAAGAGACCCAGTACTTC. Filled out from reference TRBV5-6 and TRBJ2-5, the complete variable domain reads DAGVTQSPTHLIKTRGQQVTLRCSPKSGHDTVSWYQQALGQGPQFIFQYYEEEERQRGNFPDRFSGHQFPNYSSELNVNALLLGDSALYLCASSLWAVQETQYFGPGTRLLVL.

This rearrangement joins TRBV5-1 to TRBJ1-3, with 12 bases that match TRBD1. V lost 3 bases, J lost 4 bases, and 5 bases stayed unmatched. Germline V CDR1 and CDR2: SGHRS, YFSETQ. The CDR3 totals 16 residues. The CDR3 reads CASSSGQGAVGNTIYF. As DNA, the CDR3 is TGCGCCAGCAGCTCGGGACAGGGGGCTGTGGGAAACACCATATATTTT.

The V and J genes are TRBV2 and TRBJ1-3, with 10 bases aligning to TRBD1. This CDR3 has 12 amino acids. Germline V gene lookup returns CDR1 SNHLY and CDR2 FYNNEI. J lost 11 bases, V lost 3 bases, and 1 base had no gene match. CDR3 bases: TGTGCCAGCAGTGAGGACAGGGGGGCCATATATTTT. This encodes CASSEDRGAIYF.

The V and J genes are TRBV16 and TRBJ1-1, with D perhaps TRBD1 (5 bases). The V end lost 0 bases, the J end lost 3 bases, and 8 bases lay between the germline ends. Germline V gene sequence: CDR1 KGHSY, CDR2 FQNENV. CDR3 length: 14 residues. This CDR3 is CASSQSSGDTEAFF. CDR3 in DNA: TGTGCCAGCAGCCAATCTTCGGGGGACACTGAAGCTTTCTTT.

V and J are TRBV9 and TRBJ1-6; weak D call: TRBD1 (6 bases). The V gene's germline CDR1 is SGDLS and CDR2 YYNGEE. V was clipped by 0 bases and J by 9 bases, with 10 bases between them. The CDR3 is 14 residues long. The CDR3 loop reads CASSVVQGGSPLHF. DNA of the CDR3: TGTGCCAGCAGCGTAGTACAAGGGGGTTCACCCCTCCACTTT.

V is TRBV14 and J is TRBJ1-4, with 10 nucleotides matching TRBD1. Germline V gene data show CDR1 as SGHDN and CDR2 as FVKESK. The J segment lost 6 bases and the V segment lost 1 base, leaving 2 bases of the junction unmatched. This CDR3 is 15 amino acids long. The CDR3 here is CASSQVGTGDEKLFF. CDR3 nucleotide sequence: TGTGCCAGCAGCCAAGTGGGGACAGGGGATGAAAAACTGTTTTTT.

The genes are TRBV7-8 and TRBJ1-5; D remains ambiguous. The germline gives CDR1 SGHVS, CDR2 FQNEAQ. This CDR3 contains 13 residues. Trimming stripped 9 bases from V and 0 bases from J, with 9 bases between. CDR3 DNA: TGTGCCAGTCGAGAATATAGCAATCAGCCCCAGCATTTT. As protein: CASREYSNQPQHF.

The rearrangement links TRBV28 to TRBJ1-6, with D unresolved. The V end was cut by 7 bases, the J end by 9 bases, with 10 bases between. Germline CDR1 and CDR2: MDHEN and SYDVKM. There are 12 residues in the CDR3. CDR3 DNA: TGTGCCAGCACCCCGGGAGTTTCACCCCTCCACTTT. Translating it yields CASTPGVSPLHF.

The V and J genes are TRBV5-1 and TRBJ2-5; the D is unclear. Germline CDR1 is SGHRS and CDR2 is YFSETQ. This CDR3 has 13 amino acids. The germline V and J ends were trimmed by 1 base and 5 bases, with 9 bases remaining between them. CDR3 DNA: TGCGCCAGCAGCTTGTTTGAGTGGGAGACCCAGTACTTC. It yields the protein CASSLFEWETQYF.